The entry below gives a single T cell receptor (beta chain) sequence along with its context. The entry originates in a study of shared T cell receptors in the human thymus. This CDR3 region has 15 residues. The germline V gene encodes CDR1 SGHAT and CDR2 FQNNGV. V dropped 3 bases and J dropped 0; count of bases not matched to a gene: 5. Assay used: immunoSEQ multiplex PCR; TCRdb lists only in-frame clones, some missing. The data show about 660,000 clones, approximately 90% seen once. These data are also associated with another study on human thymus T cells. As that report states: The donor group consisted of healthy Finnish infants who were having corrective surgery for congenital heart defects. Corrective cardiac surgery supplied the resected thymus tissue. There appeared to be biased usage of V and J genes in thymic and blood repertoires. Related work found strong thymic repertoire overlap between unrelated individuals.

The rearrangement joins TRBV11-2 to TRBJ2-7, with TRBD2 matching 7 bases. Sequenced input: thymocytes. This receptor was taken from a boy under three years old with a congenital heart defect. As DNA, the CDR3 is TGTGCCAGCAGCTTTCGAGCGGGATCCTCCTACGAGCAGTACTTC. It specifies CASSFRAGSSYEQYF. Variable domain in full (rest from reference TRBV11-2 and TRBJ2-7): EAGVAQSPRYKIIEKRQSVAFWCNPISGHATLYWYQQILGQGPKLLIQFQNNGVVDDSQLPKDRFSAERLKGVDSTLKIQPAKLEDSAVYLCASSFRAGSSYEQYFGPGTRLTVT.